These 21 T cell receptor beta chains came from one sample sequenced in a study of blood T cell repertoires in COVID-19. The data were produced by immunoSEQ multiplex PCR, yet TCRdb's version contains in-frame clones alone and is incomplete. The sample consists of 150,000 to 180,000 clones, roughly 83% of them appearing once. The sample consisted of peripheral blood. These receptors were collected from a woman in her fifties or sixties with acute or convalescent COVID-19.

This clone has a single count. The chain has TRBV29-1 and TRBJ1-2; 9 bases align to TRBD1. V lost 5 bases to trimming and J lost 3 bases; unmatched junction nucleotides: 4. Germline V gene lookup returns CDR1 SQVTM and CDR2 ANQGSEA. CDR3 size: 13 residues. CDR3 in amino acids: CSVSQGADYGYTF. The DNA for the CDR3 is TGCAGCGTTTCACAGGGGGCTGACTATGGCTACACCTTC.

The chain carries TRBV7-2 and TRBJ1-2; 10 bases map to TRBD1. The junction had 6 bases not matched to a gene; V was cut back by 1 base and J by 13 bases. The CDR3 totals 13 residues. CDR1 and CDR2 from the germline V gene are SGHTA and FQGNSA. CDR3: CASSLDRRQGATF. For the CDR3, the DNA is TGTGCCAGCAGCTTAGATCGTAGACAGGGGGCCACCTTC.

This rearrangement joins TRBV18 to TRBJ1-5, with D uncertain. V lost 3 bases and J 7 bases, leaving 10 bases between the germline ends. Germline CDR1 and CDR2: KGHSH and LQKENI. This CDR3 comprises 13 residues. The CDR3 reads CASSPRGPQPQHF. The CDR3 DNA is TGTGCCAGCTCACCGAGAGGGCCCCAGCCCCAGCATTTT. The complete variable domain, with remaining parts taken from reference TRBV18 and TRBJ1-5, reads NAGVMQNPRHLVRRRGQEARLRCSPMKGHSHVYWYRQLPEEGLKFMVYLQKENIIDESGMPKERFSAEFPKEGPSILRIQQVVRGDSAAYFCASSPRGPQPQHFGDGTRLSIL.

The gene calls are TRBV28 and TRBJ2-7; 8 positions agree with TRBD2. Germline CDR1 is MDHEN and CDR2 is SYDVKM. V lost 8 bases and J lost 0; bases outside the gene matches: 6. This CDR3 spans 14 amino acids. In DNA form, the CDR3 reads TGTGCCAGCCCCACAGGGACTAGCTCCTACGAGCAGTACGTC. It codes for CASPTGTSSYEQYV.

The chain links TRBV7-9 to TRBJ1-6; perhaps TRBD1 as D (6 bases). This CDR3 spans 16 amino acids. Trimming pared 4 bases from V and 5 bases from J, leaving 15 bases between. Germline CDR1 reads SEHNR; CDR2 reads FQNEAQ (reference sequence). The CDR3 loop reads CASSSPGGADNSPLHF. The CDR3 nucleotides read TGTGCCAGCAGCTCCCCTGGGGGGGCGGATAATTCACCCCTCCACTTT.

With respect to this clone: Other DNA variants within this sample encode the same CDR3. The chain uses TRBV28 and TRBJ1-4; 10 bases fit TRBD1. Looked up from germline, CDR1 is MDHEN and CDR2 is SYDVKM. J lost 8 bases, V lost 6 bases, and 6 bases had no gene match. There are 14 residues in the CDR3. CDR3 bases: TGTGCCAGCAGCCGGGGACAGGGGAGGGAAAAACTGTTTTTT. Amino acids: CASSRGQGREKLFF.

The V gene is TRBV5-1, the J gene TRBJ1-1; D unresolved. The germline V gene has CDR1 SGHRS and CDR2 YFSETQ. This CDR3 contains 14 residues. V dropped 1 base and J dropped 2 bases, with 9 bases sitting between them. CDR3 coding DNA: TGCGCCAGCAGCTTGTCTATAATTAACACTGAAGCTTTCTTT. It yields the protein CASSLSIINTEAFF. Using reference TRBV5-1 and TRBJ1-1 for the parts outside the CDR3, the full variable domain is KAGVTQTPRYLIKTRGQQVTLSCSPISGHRSVSWYQQTPGQGLQFLFEYFSETQRNKGNFPGRFSGRQFSNSRSEMNVSTLELGDSALYLCASSLSIINTEAFFGQGTRLTVV.

This chain connects TRBV7-2 to TRBJ1-1; D is ambiguous. Per germline, CDR1 SGHTA and CDR2 FQGNSA. The V and J ends lost 3 bases and 5 bases respectively, with 16 bases between them. The CDR3 spans 15 residues. CDR3 nucleotides: TGTGCCAGCAGCTTGCAAGGGCCGGGGAGGACTGAAGCTTTCTTT. Amino acid sequence: CASSLQGPGRTEAFF.

The J gene is TRBJ2-7, the V gene TRBV27; TRBD1 aligns across 8 bases. The CDR3 length is 15 residues. The V gene's germline CDR1 is MNHEY and CDR2 SMNVEV (reference sequence). J was trimmed by 6 bases and V by 7 bases; bases with no gene match: 14. CDR3 DNA: TGTGCCAGCACCTTATCGCCGACAGGGGTGGGCGAGCAGTACTTC. Amino acid sequence: CASTLSPTGVGEQYF.

The chain has TRBV27 and TRBJ1-6; D unresolved. Germline CDR1 is MNHEY and CDR2 is SMNVEV (reference sequence). Between the trimmed V and J ends, which lost 7 bases and 10 bases, there was a span of 17 bases. CDR3 size: 14 residues. This chain's CDR3 is CASKVAGANSPLHF. The DNA of the CDR3 is TGTGCCAGCAAAGTGGCGGGAGCCAACTCACCCCTCCACTTT.

This clone was seen only once. The rearrangement joins TRBV28 to TRBJ2-7; the match to TRBD1 covers 7 bases. Germline V gene sequence: CDR1 MDHEN, CDR2 SYDVKM. This CDR3 is built from 15 residues. The trim removed 4 bases at V and 1 base at J, leaving 7 bases unmatched. CDR3 sequence reads: CASSSPGGASYEQYV. The CDR3 bases are TGTGCCAGCAGTTCCCCAGGGGGTGCATCCTACGAGCAGTACGTC.

Concerning this clone: This sample includes further DNA sequences coding for the same CDR3. The chain is built from TRBV2 and TRBJ2-3; D not resolved. CDR1 is SNHLY and CDR2 is FYNNEI in the germline V gene. Between the trimmed V and J ends, which lost 3 bases and 4 bases, there was a span of 5 bases. CDR3 size: 12 residues. CDR3 sequence (DNA): TGTGCCAGCAGTGACCTAGCAGATACGCAGTATTTT. It encodes CASSDLADTQYF.

This clone was observed a few times. Additional DNA sequences in this sample encode the identical CDR3. The chain links TRBV7-9 to TRBJ1-3; 7 bases line up with TRBD1. Germline V gene data show CDR1 as SEHNR and CDR2 as FQNEAQ (reference sequence). V lost 5 bases, J lost 2 bases, and 6 bases stayed unmatched. The CDR3 spans 15 residues. Here the CDR3 DNA reads TGTGCCAGCAGCCTCCGACAGGGTGCTGGAAACACCATATATTTT. As protein: CASSLRQGAGNTIYF.

The V call is TRBV18, the J call TRBJ2-1; D gene uncertain. Trimming removed 4 bases at V and 5 bases at J, with 9 bases between. The CDR3 has 13 amino acids. Germline loops: CDR1 KGHSH, CDR2 LQKENI. CDR3 sequence (DNA): TGTGCCAGCTCACTCTTACCAGACAATGAGCAGTTCTTC. Translation: CASSLLPDNEQFF.

The CDR3 spells CASSEGQRETQYF. The CDR3 nucleotides read TGTGCCAGCAGTGAAGGGCAGCGGGAGACCCAGTACTTC. This sequence joins TRBV6-1 and TRBJ2-5; a weak D match, TRBD2 (5 bases). The CDR3 extends over 13 amino acids. CDR1 and CDR2 from the germline V gene are MNHNS and SASEGT. The V and J ends lost 1 base and 5 bases respectively, with 8 bases between them.

There are a few counts of this clone. The CDR3 nucleotides read TGTGCCAGCGAAGCGCAGCGGGCGTATTTT. It is translated as CASEAQRAYF. The chain uses TRBV6-5 and TRBJ2-3; tentative D call: TRBD2 (6 bases). The ends were cut back, 8 bases at V and 14 bases at J, with 14 bases in the middle. CDR1 MNHEY and CDR2 SVGAGI come from the germline V gene. The CDR3 consists of 10 residues.

The chain recombines TRBV28 with TRBJ1-1; no clear D. This CDR3 region has 12 residues. Trimming pared 6 bases from V and 3 bases from J, leaving 8 bases between. Germline values: CDR1 MDHEN, CDR2 SYDVKM. DNA for the CDR3: TGTGCCAGCAGCCGCACTGACACTGAAGCTTTCTTT. Protein: CASSRTDTEAFF. Complete variable domain (other parts from reference TRBV28 and TRBJ1-1): DVKVTQSSRYLVKRTGEKVFLECVQDMDHENMFWYRQDPGLGLRLIYFSYDVKMKEKGDIPEGYSVSREKKERFSLILESASTNQTSMYLCASSRTDTEAFFGQGTRLTVV.

The rearrangement joins TRBV3-1 (or the pseudogene TRBV3-2) to TRBJ1-2, with a possible D match to TRBD1 (5 bases). The CDR3 contains 14 residues. The germline gives CDR1 LGHDT, CDR2 YNNKEL (reference sequence). V was clipped by 0 bases and J by 4 bases, with 9 bases between them. CDR3 sequence (DNA): TGTGCCAGCAGCCAAGATAGGGGTTTCTATGGCTACACCTTC. It yields the protein CASSQDRGFYGYTF.

The genes are TRBV10-3 and TRBJ1-5; D is unresolved. The CDR3 is 13 amino acids. Germline CDR1 is ENHRY and CDR2 is SYGVKD. The germline V and J ends were trimmed by 6 bases and 0 bases, with 6 bases remaining between them. DNA for the CDR3: TGTGCCATCAGGGACTATAGCAATCAGCCCCAGCATTTT. It translates to CAIRDYSNQPQHF.

Only one count was recorded for this clone. The DNA of the CDR3 is TGTGCCAGCAGTTATGGCGGATATTCCAATGAGCAGTTCTTC. It translates to CASSYGGYSNEQFF. The V gene is TRBV6-6, the J gene TRBJ2-1; D is ambiguous. Looked up from germline, CDR1 is MNHNY and CDR2 is SVGAGI (reference sequence). The V end lost 3 bases, the J end lost 6 bases, and 12 bases lay between the germline ends. CDR3 length: 14 residues.

The genes are TRBV7-9 and TRBJ1-1; 8 bases map to TRBD1. The CDR3 covers 16 residues. With V trimmed by 4 bases and J by 1 base, 8 bases remained unmatched. CDR1 and CDR2 (germline): SEHNR, FQNEAQ (reference sequence). CDR3 sequence: CASSSRQGTANTEAFF. In DNA form, the CDR3 reads TGTGCCAGCAGCTCTCGACAGGGGACAGCGAACACTGAAGCTTTCTTT.